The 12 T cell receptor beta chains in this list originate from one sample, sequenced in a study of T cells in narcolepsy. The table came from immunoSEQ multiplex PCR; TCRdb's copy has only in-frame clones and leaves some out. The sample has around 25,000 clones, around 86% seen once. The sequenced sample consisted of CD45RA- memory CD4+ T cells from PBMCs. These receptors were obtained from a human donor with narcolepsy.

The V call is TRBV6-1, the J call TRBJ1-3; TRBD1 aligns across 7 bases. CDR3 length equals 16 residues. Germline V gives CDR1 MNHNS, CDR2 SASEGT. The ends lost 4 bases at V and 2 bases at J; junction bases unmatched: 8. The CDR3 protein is CASSGRQGRTGNTIYF. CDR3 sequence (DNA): TGTGCCAGCAGTGGGAGACAGGGAAGAACTGGAAACACCATATATTTT.

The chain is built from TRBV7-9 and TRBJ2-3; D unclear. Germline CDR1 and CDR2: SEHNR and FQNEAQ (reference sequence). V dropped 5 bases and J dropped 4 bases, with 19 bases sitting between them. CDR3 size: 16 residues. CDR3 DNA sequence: TGTGCCAGCAGCCCTGACCTCCCTGCACTGGCAGATACGCAGTATTTT. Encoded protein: CASSPDLPALADTQYF.

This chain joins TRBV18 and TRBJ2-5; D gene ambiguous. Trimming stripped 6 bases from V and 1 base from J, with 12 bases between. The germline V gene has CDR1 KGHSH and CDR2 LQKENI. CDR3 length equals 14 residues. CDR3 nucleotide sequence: TGTGCCAGCTCCCCAGGTCCAGCCCAAGAGACCCAGTACTTC. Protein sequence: CASSPGPAQETQYF.

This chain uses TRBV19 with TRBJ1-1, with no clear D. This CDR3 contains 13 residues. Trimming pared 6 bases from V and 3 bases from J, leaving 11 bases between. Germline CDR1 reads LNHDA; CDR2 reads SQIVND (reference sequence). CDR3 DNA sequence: TGTGCCAGTAGGCAGGACGGTTACACTGAAGCTTTCTTT. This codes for CASRQDGYTEAFF.

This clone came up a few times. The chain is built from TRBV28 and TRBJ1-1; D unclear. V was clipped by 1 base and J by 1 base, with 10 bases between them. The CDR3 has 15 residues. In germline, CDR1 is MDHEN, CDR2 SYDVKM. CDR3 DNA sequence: TGTGCCAGCAGTTTATTTGATGCGACGAACACTGAAGCTTTCTTT. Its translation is CASSLFDATNTEAFF.

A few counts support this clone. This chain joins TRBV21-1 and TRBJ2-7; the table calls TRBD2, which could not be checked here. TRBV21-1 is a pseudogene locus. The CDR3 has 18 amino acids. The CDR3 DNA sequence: TGTGCCAGCAGCCCGACCCAGACTAGCGGCCTGGGGTCCTACGAGCAGTACGTC. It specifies CASSPTQTSGLGSYEQYV.

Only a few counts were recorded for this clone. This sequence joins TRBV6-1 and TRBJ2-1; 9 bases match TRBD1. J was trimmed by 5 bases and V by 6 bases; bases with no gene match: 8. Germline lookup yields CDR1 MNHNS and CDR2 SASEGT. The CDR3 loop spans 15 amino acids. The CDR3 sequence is CASRGTGQGHNEQFF. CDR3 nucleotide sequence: TGTGCCAGCAGGGGGACGGGACAGGGTCACAATGAGCAGTTCTTC.

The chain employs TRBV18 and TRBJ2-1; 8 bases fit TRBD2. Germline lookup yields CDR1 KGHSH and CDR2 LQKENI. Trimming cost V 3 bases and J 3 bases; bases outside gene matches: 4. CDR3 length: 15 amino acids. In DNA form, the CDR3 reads TGTGCCAGCTCACCGGCCAGCGGGAGCTACAATGAGCAGTTCTTC. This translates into CASSPASGSYNEQFF.

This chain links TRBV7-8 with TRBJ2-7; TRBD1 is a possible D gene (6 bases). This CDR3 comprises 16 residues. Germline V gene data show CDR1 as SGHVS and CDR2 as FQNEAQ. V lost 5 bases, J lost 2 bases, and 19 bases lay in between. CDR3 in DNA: TGTGCCAGCAGCCTCCAGAACGCAGGGGAGCCCTACGAGCAGTACTTC. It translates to CASSLQNAGEPYEQYF.

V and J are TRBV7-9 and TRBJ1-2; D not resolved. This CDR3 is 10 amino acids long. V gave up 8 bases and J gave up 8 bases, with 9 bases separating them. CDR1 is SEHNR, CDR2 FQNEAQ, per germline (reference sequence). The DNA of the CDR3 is TGTGCCAGCGGGATGGGAGGCTACACCTTC. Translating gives CASGMGGYTF.

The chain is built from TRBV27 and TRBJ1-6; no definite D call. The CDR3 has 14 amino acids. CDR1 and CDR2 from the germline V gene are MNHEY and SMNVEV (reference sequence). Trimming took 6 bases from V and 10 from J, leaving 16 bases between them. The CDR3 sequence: CASSLQRGRSPLHF. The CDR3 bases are TGTGCCAGCAGCCTCCAACGGGGAAGGTCACCCCTCCACTTT.

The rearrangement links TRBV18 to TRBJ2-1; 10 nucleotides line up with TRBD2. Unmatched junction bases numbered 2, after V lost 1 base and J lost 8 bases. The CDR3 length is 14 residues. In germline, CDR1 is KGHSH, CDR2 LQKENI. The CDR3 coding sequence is TGTGCCAGCTCACCACAGCTAGCGGGGGATGAGCAGTTCTTC. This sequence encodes CASSPQLAGDEQFF.